The source of this T cell receptor (beta chain) is a study of shared clonotypes between healthy human individuals. In its sample, this clone was seen once. Other DNA variants within this sample encode the same CDR3. Per germline, CDR1 GTSNPN and CDR2 SVGIG (reference sequence). With V trimmed by 3 bases and J by 5 bases, 0 bases remained unmatched. The CDR3 covers 12 residues. Libraries were prepared by immunoSEQ multiplex PCR; TCRdb keeps only in-frame clonotypes and omits some of them. The repertoire holds 2 million to 3 million clones, with 85% to 95% as singletons. This chain links TRBV30 with TRBJ2-2; 7 bases agree with TRBD1. The sequenced material came from naive CD4+ T cells sorted from blood. The subset is: CD45RA+ positively selected. The receptor was derived from a man aged 18-30 years in good health. The CDR3 reads CAWSRGTGELFF. The DNA for the CDR3 is TGTGCCTGGAGCAGGGGGACCGGGGAGCTGTTTTTT.